This T cell receptor beta chain was sequenced during a study of CD8+ T cells in alopecia areata. Study-wide background: C3H/HeJ graft donors with spontaneous alopecia, aged roughly 6-13 months, supplied skin that was transplanted onto female C3H/HeJ mice aged roughly 6-11 weeks.

Regarding the study as a whole: More clonal than normal scalp was lesional scalp, particularly alopecia totalis/universalis. Normal skin's resident alphabeta T cells are sequenced alongside lesional scalp T cells.

Extracted from the samples, RNA was reverse transcribed into cDNA to serve as the sequencing template. Assay: immunoSEQ multiplex PCR; the TCRdb copy retains only in-frame clones and omits some. This sample carries about 270,000 clones, none of them present only once. The CDR3 loop spans 15 amino acids. The J segment lost 4 bases and the V segment lost 0 bases, leaving 2 bases of the junction unmatched. Germline-derived CDR1 and CDR2 are NSQYPW and LRSPGD (reference sequence). Markers including CD4, CD8alpha, NKG2D and NKG2ACE guided sorting of pooled cutaneous lymph node cells. About this clone itself: Its matching antigen is unknown. Gene names and germline refer to mouse. The CDR3 end lies 4 residues beyond the end of the read and is filled in from the germline J gene. In the same sample, other DNA sequences code for this CDR3.

This TCR derives from a C3H/HeJ mouse with alopecia areata. MHC haplotype of the strain: H2-k. Sequenced material: CD4+ T cells sorted from a lymph node. The chain joins TRBV1 to TRBJ2-1; TRBD2 aligns across 8 bases. The CDR3 bases that were read are TGCACCTGCAGTGCAGACTGGGGGGTTTATGCT. This gives the protein CTCSADWGVYA. The full-length CDR3 reads as CTCSADWGVYAEQFF. Full variable domain (outside the CDR3, taken from reference TRBV1 and TRBJ2-1): VTLLEQNPRWRLVPRGQAVNLRCILKNSQYPWMSWYQQDLQKQLQWLFTLRSPGDKEVKSLPGADYLATRVTDTELRLQVANMSQGRTLYCTCSADWGVYAEQFFGPGTRLTVL.